The 7 T cell receptor beta chains listed next were all sequenced from one sample in a study of shared clonotypes between healthy human individuals. The repertoire was sequenced with immunoSEQ multiplex PCR; TCRdb's copy has only in-frame clones and lacks some. The data hold some 900,000 clones, with approximately 80% observed a single time. The sample was memory CD4+ T cells sorted from blood. Noted subset: CD45RA-negative fraction. These receptors were collected from a man between 18 and 35 years old in good health.

The V gene is TRBV5-6, the J gene TRBJ2-1; 9 bases are a match to TRBD2. Per germline, CDR1 SGHDT and CDR2 YYEEEE. The ends lost 0 bases at V and 7 bases at J; junction bases unmatched: 8. This CDR3 has 16 residues. CDR3 in amino acids: CASSLAGLAGSNEQFF. In DNA, the CDR3 is TGTGCCAGCAGCTTGGCCGGGCTAGCGGGGAGTAATGAGCAGTTCTTC.

This clone was recorded only once. V gene TRBV27 combines with J gene TRBJ2-7, with TRBD1 as a possible D gene (6 bases). The V and J ends lost 5 bases and 4 bases respectively, with 15 bases between them. Germline CDR1 MNHEY, CDR2 SMNVEV (reference sequence). The CDR3 has 14 amino acids. The CDR3 coding sequence is TGTGCCAGCAGTCCGACAGGCCGGGCATACGAGCAGTACTTC. The encoded protein is CASSPTGRAYEQYF.

The genes are TRBV28 and TRBJ2-7; 8 positions match TRBD1. Germline V gene lookup returns CDR1 MDHEN and CDR2 SYDVKM. CDR3 size: 15 residues. The ends lost 6 bases at V and 4 bases at J; junction bases unmatched: 11. The CDR3 bases are TGTGCCAGCAGGGGGATCGGGACAGGCCTATACGAGCAGTACTTC. It codes for CASRGIGTGLYEQYF.

J is TRBJ2-7 and V is TRBV5-1; 9 bases are shared with TRBD2. Germline CDR1 is SGHRS and CDR2 is YFSETQ. J was trimmed by 2 bases and V by 8 bases; bases with no gene match: 20. The CDR3 sequence is 18 residues long. The CDR3 protein is CARSGTDPWREGPYEQYF. CDR3 DNA sequence: TGCGCCAGATCGGGGACTGATCCTTGGCGGGAGGGCCCCTACGAGCAGTACTTC. Full variable domain (rest looked up from reference TRBV5-1 and TRBJ2-7): KAGVTQTPRYLIKTRGQQVTLSCSPISGHRSVSWYQQTPGQGLQFLFEYFSETQRNKGNFPGRFSGRQFSNSRSEMNVSTLELGDSALYLCARSGTDPWREGPYEQYFGPGTRLTVT.

J is TRBJ1-1 and V is TRBV6-4; 9 bases are a match to TRBD1. CDR3 length: 17 amino acids. Germline lookup yields CDR1 MRHNA and CDR2 SNTAGT. V dropped 6 bases and J dropped 1; count of bases not matched to a gene: 12. CDR3 protein: CASSQLKGTGTNTEAFF. The CDR3 nucleotides read TGTGCCAGCAGCCAGCTAAAGGGGACAGGGACGAACACTGAAGCTTTCTTT.

The count of this clone is one. This same CDR3 is encoded by further DNA sequences in the sample. V gene TRBV5-4 combines with J gene TRBJ2-2, with D possibly TRBD2 on 7 matching bases. CDR3 length: 16 amino acids. Looked up from germline, CDR1 is SGHNT and CDR2 is YYREEE (reference sequence). Trimming shortened V by 4 bases and J by 1 base, and 14 bases separated the two germline ends. The CDR3 loop reads CASSPGGGRNTGELFF. DNA of the CDR3: TGTGCCAGCAGCCCGGGGGGCGGGAGGAACACCGGGGAGCTGTTTTTT. The full variable domain, completed using reference TRBV5-4 and TRBJ2-2, is ETGVTQSPTHLIKTRGQQVTLRCSSQSGHNTVSWYQQALGQGPQFIFQYYREEENGRGNFPPRFSGLQFPNYSSELNVNALELDDSALYLCASSPGGGRNTGELFFGEGSRLTVL.

This clone was recorded a few times. The chain is built from TRBV21-1 and TRBJ1-3; TRBD1 is the table's D call and was not checked against the DNA. TRBV21-1 is a pseudogene locus. This CDR3 comprises 13 residues. Written as DNA, the CDR3 is TGTGCCAGAATCAGGGTCTCTGGAAACACCATATATTTT. Amino acids: CARIRVSGNTIYF.